The sample holds a few counts of the clone carrying this T cell receptor (beta chain). This entry is derived from a study of blood T cell repertoires in COVID-19. Across the study: Specimens from acute and convalescent COVID-19 originated in the United States, Italy and Spain. Sources were T cells, B-cell-depleted T cells, or PBMCs; the material itself was cDNA or gDNA.

Study processing details: From reference gene primer amplification, estimates of nucleated cell counts were derived. Repertoires were generated with immunoSEQ multiplex PCR, while TCRdb's copy carries only in-frame clones and drops some. The V and J calls and clone size come from that table; D and trimming were worked out from the DNA. The data show about 110,000 clones, approximately 88% seen once. The material sequenced was peripheral blood. The sequence was obtained from a man aged 50 to 60 with active or convalescent COVID-19.

For the CDR3, the DNA is TGTGCCATCGGTCCTGGACAGAGCAATCAGCCCCAGCATTTT. Translated: CAIGPGQSNQPQHF. V gene TRBV10-3 combines with J gene TRBJ1-5, with TRBD1 as a possible D gene (6 bases). Trimming removed 8 bases from V and 1 base from J, with 12 bases in between. The CDR3 has 14 residues. Germline CDR1 reads ENHRY; CDR2 reads SYGVKD.